This TCR beta chain originates from a study of response to subunit inactivated influenza vaccine. MiXCR, run by TCRdb on the RT-PCR reads, gives a single entry per CDR3 protein. Of approximately 570,000 distinct CDR3 sequences in the sample, approximately 7.7% were seen once. There are many counts of this clonotype. This CDR3 region has 15 residues. Losses at the gene ends were 1 base for V and 7 bases for J; bases not matched to a gene: 5. The sequence derives from a man aged 50-75 years who received an inactivated influenza vaccine. Material: PBMCs from blood, obtained about 23 months after vaccination. The chain combines TRBV12-3 or TRBV12-4 with TRBJ2-1, with 9 bases that match TRBD1. The chain's CDR3 is CASSLGPGTGNEQFF. CDR3 bases: TGTGCCAGCAGTTTAGGACCGGGGACAGGGAATGAGCAGTTCTTC.